Listed below are T cell receptor beta chains from one sample, sequenced in a study of blood T cells in healthy people across ages. Using its own MiXCR run on the 5' RACE reads, TCRdb lists one record per CDR3 protein. The sample yields some 1.6 million distinct CDR3 sequences, roughly 32% seen once. The material sequenced was blood. Source of these receptors: a woman aged 25-40 years in good health. The CDR3 runs from the conserved cysteine through the conserved F or W. The D gene is left open where the match is weak. Size is omitted from some rows. Given values are once, few, many or a class for expanded clones.

TRBJ2-1	few	TRBV6-5	TRBD2	CASSSSGRALEQFF	TGTGCCAGCAGTTCTAGCGGGAGGGCCCTTGAGCAGTTCTTC
TRBJ2-1	.	TRBV3-1	.	CASSLRVGPSNSEQFF	TGTGCCAGCAGCCTCAGGGTGGGTCCATCAAACAGTGAGCAGTTCTTC
TRBJ2-7	.	TRBV5-1	.	CASSWGLSGTGTYEQYF	TGCGCCAGCAGCTGGGGGTTGTCGGGTACAGGCACCTACGAGCAGTACTTC
TRBJ2-1	.	TRBV18	TRBD2	CASSPQYPGLAGYNEQFF	TGTGCCAGCTCACCCCAATATCCAGGACTAGCGGGATACAATGAGCAGTTCTTC
TRBJ1-2	.	TRBV30	.	CAWSGKSNYGYTF	TGTGCCTGGAGTGGTAAGAGTAACTATGGCTACACCTTC
TRBJ2-1	few	TRBV20-1	.	CSASGLGGEQFF	TGCAGTGCTAGTGGTCTCGGTGGTGAGCAGTTCTTC
TRBJ1-4	.	TRBV7-9	TRBD1	CASSLATGGAEKLFF	TGTGCCAGCAGCTTGGCGACAGGGGGAGCTGAAAAACTGTTTTTT
TRBJ1-1	.	TRBV7-6	.	CASSWGRETEAFF	TGTGCCAGCAGCTGGGGGAGGGAAACTGAAGCTTTCTTT
TRBJ2-1	.	TRBV9	TRBD2	CASSGRLAENNEQFF	TGTGCCAGCAGCGGACGACTAGCGGAAAACAATGAGCAGTTCTTC
TRBJ2-7	.	TRBV20-1	TRBD1	CSARGRDRGYEQYF	TGCAGTGCTAGAGGCAGGGACAGGGGCTACGAGCAGTACTTC
TRBJ2-1	.	TRBV10-1	TRBD2	CASSPGTSGGFSYNEQFF	TGCGCCAGCAGTCCCGGGACTAGCGGGGGGTTCTCCTACAATGAGCAGTTCTTC
TRBJ2-1	few	TRBV7-9	TRBD2	CASSSSGSISDEQFF	TGTGCCAGCAGCTCTAGCGGGAGTATTTCCGATGAGCAGTTCTTC
TRBJ2-1	.	TRBV9	.	CASSVVPGNYNEQFF	TGTGCCAGCAGCGTAGTACCAGGGAATTACAATGAGCAGTTCTTC
TRBJ2-1	many	TRBV5-1	.	CASQMGGTTYNEQFF	TGCGCCAGTCAAATGGGGGGTACCACCTACAATGAGCAGTTCTTC
TRBJ1-2	many	TRBV4-1	.	CASSQDGGTYGYTF	TGCGCCAGCAGCCAAGATGGAGGGACCTATGGCTACACCTTC
TRBJ1-4	few	TRBV5-1	.	CASSFNSEKLFF	TGCGCCAGCAGCTTTAATTCTGAAAAACTGTTTTTT
TRBJ2-5	.	TRBV4-1	.	CASSQDLGSRAGETQYF	TGCGCCAGCAGCCAAGATCTAGGCAGCAGGGCGGGGGAGACCCAGTACTTC
TRBJ1-5	.	TRBV2	.	CASSQEGEDQPQHF	TGTGCCAGCAGTCAAGAAGGGGAAGATCAGCCCCAGCATTTT
TRBJ2-1	few	TRBV10-3	TRBD1	CAIRGTGDNEQFF	TGTGCCATACGAGGGACAGGGGACAATGAGCAGTTCTTC
TRBJ1-1	.	TRBV28	.	CASSLYGHGIYTEAFF	TGTGCCAGCAGTTTATACGGACACGGTATTTACACTGAAGCTTTCTTT
TRBJ2-7	many	TRBV4-1	.	CASSQTEVGTYEQYF	TGCGCCAGCAGCCAAACGGAGGTAGGGACCTACGAGCAGTACTTC
TRBJ1-2	few	TRBV3-1	TRBD1	CASSLTGAGYGYTF	TGTGCCAGCAGCCTGACAGGGGCTGGCTATGGCTACACCTTC
TRBJ2-3	few	TRBV10-3	.	CAISDQIGGAYTDTQYF	TGTGCCATCAGTGATCAAATAGGCGGGGCCTACACAGATACGCAGTATTTT
TRBJ1-1	.	TRBV15	.	CATSIDPGEMNTEAFF	TGTGCCACCAGCATCGATCCGGGGGAAATGAACACTGAAGCTTTCTTT
TRBJ2-5	many	TRBV9	TRBD2	CASSVGASGGPQETQYF	TGTGCCAGCAGCGTAGGGGCTAGCGGGGGGCCCCAAGAGACCCAGTACTTC
TRBJ1-2	.	TRBV18	.	CASSPSGRSYGYTF	TGTGCCAGCTCACCTTCGGGACGCTCCTATGGCTACACCTTC
TRBJ1-1	once	TRBV10-3	.	CAISDNAEAFF	TGTGCCATCAGTGACAATGCTGAAGCTTTCTTT
TRBJ1-2	.	TRBV20-1	TRBD1	CSARGTVDYGHTF	TGCAGTGCTAGGGGGACAGTCGACTATGGCCACACCTTC
TRBJ2-2	few	TRBV12-3/TRBV12-4	.	CACSPFNAPANTGELFF	TGTGCCTGCAGTCCCTTCAATGCCCCCGCGAACACCGGGGAGCTGTTTTTT
TRBJ2-7	few	TRBV21-1	.	CASSRPVTLSYEQYF	TGTGCCAGCAGCAGGCCGGTGACGCTTTCCTACGAGCAGTACTTC
TRBJ2-1	many	TRBV6-2/TRBV6-3	.	CASRVSENEQFF	TGTGCCAGCAGGGTATCAGAGAATGAGCAGTTCTTC
TRBJ2-1	.	TRBV24-1	.	CATSPRGLEFYNEQFF	TGTGCCACCAGTCCCCGAGGACTTGAGTTCTACAATGAGCAGTTCTTC
TRBJ1-1	.	TRBV19	.	CASSPTVKNTEAFF	TGTGCCAGTAGCCCGACAGTGAAGAACACTGAAGCTTTCTTT
TRBJ2-3	few	TRBV28	TRBD2	CASSLPSGSFLGDTQYF	TGTGCCAGCAGTTTGCCTAGCGGGAGTTTTCTGGGGGATACGCAGTATTTT
TRBJ2-2	few	TRBV27	.	CASRPANTGELFF	TGTGCCAGCAGGCCAGCGAACACCGGGGAGCTGTTTTTT
TRBJ1-1	.	TRBV3-1	.	CASSQMDMNTEAFF	TGTGCCAGCAGCCAGATGGACATGAACACTGAAGCTTTCTTT
TRBJ2-3	.	TRBV5-6	.	CASSLVGTTDTQYF	TGTGCCAGCAGCTTGGTGGGAACCACAGATACGCAGTATTTT
TRBJ2-5	many	TRBV6-5	TRBD1	CASSKTGGAGETQYF	TGTGCCAGCAGTAAGACAGGGGGCGCGGGGGAGACCCAGTACTTC
TRBJ2-1	.	TRBV5-5	TRBD1	CASSLGEGGWSYNEQFF	TGTGCCAGCAGCTTGGGCGAAGGGGGCTGGTCTTACAATGAGCAGTTCTTC
TRBJ1-2	few	TRBV29-1	.	CSVGDRGMTGYTF	TGCAGCGTTGGGGACCGAGGTATGACTGGCTACACCTTC
TRBJ2-7	few	TRBV21-1	.	CASSLHESSYEQYF	TGTGCCAGCAGCCTCCACGAGAGCTCCTACGAGCAGTACTTC
TRBJ2-2	.	TRBV20-1	.	CSARDRIPNTGELFF	TGCAGTGCTAGAGACAGGATCCCGAACACCGGGGAGCTGTTTTTT
TRBJ2-1	many	TRBV6-4	.	CASSETGYNEQFF	TGTGCCAGCAGCGAGACAGGCTACAATGAGCAGTTCTTC
TRBJ2-3	.	TRBV9	TRBD2	CASSVDGTSGGARSDTQYF	TGTGCCAGCAGCGTAGACGGGACTAGCGGGGGGGCCAGGTCAGATACGCAGTATTTT
TRBJ2-5	many	TRBV29-1	TRBD1	CSVQGLTETQYF	TGCAGCGTACAGGGGTTGACAGAGACCCAGTACTTC
TRBJ2-5	once	TRBV9	TRBD1	CASSVHDRGRGETQYF	TGTGCCAGCAGCGTTCACGACAGGGGGCGCGGGGAGACCCAGTACTTC
TRBJ2-5	.	TRBV27	TRBD1	CASSFRWGTGFYQETQYF	TGTGCCAGCAGTTTTCGGTGGGGGACAGGGTTTTACCAAGAGACCCAGTACTTC
TRBJ1-2	.	TRBV30	.	CAWSPVGYGYTF	TGTGCCTGGAGTCCCGTCGGCTATGGCTACACCTTC
TRBJ2-5	.	TRBV11-2	TRBD2	CASSLELAGIFSAQYF	TGTGCCAGCAGCTTAGAATTAGCGGGGATATTCTCGGCCCAGTACTTC
TRBJ2-3	.	TRBV28	TRBD2	CASREGLAGLDTQYF	TGTGCCAGCAGGGAGGGACTAGCGGGGCTTGATACGCAGTATTTT
TRBJ2-7	once	TRBV7-9	TRBD2	CASSTLAGAREQYF	TGTGCCAGCAGCACCCTAGCGGGAGCAAGGGAGCAGTACTTC
TRBJ2-1	.	TRBV12-3/TRBV12-4	TRBD2	CASSPRTSGRMNNEQFF	TGTGCCAGCAGTCCTAGGACTAGCGGGAGGATGAACAATGAGCAGTTCTTC
TRBJ2-3	many	TRBV6-2/TRBV6-3	.	CASSYVAQRGDTQYF	TGTGCCAGCAGTTACGTAGCGCAACGGGGCGATACGCAGTATTTT
TRBJ2-5	few	TRBV6-2/TRBV6-3	TRBD1	CACSLAGTGVIVTQYF	TGTGCCTGCAGTTTGGCCGGAACAGGGGTCATCGTGACCCAGTACTTC
TRBJ2-1	.	TRBV10-1	.	CASSPGGRGSYNEQFF	TGCGCCAGCAGCCCAGGGGGGCGCGGGAGCTACAATGAGCAGTTCTTC
TRBJ1-2	few	TRBV20-1	.	CSARVIGGNYGYTF	TGCAGTGCTAGAGTCATCGGCGGGAACTATGGCTACACCTTC
TRBJ2-7	many	TRBV20-1	.	CSARDWGTAAYEQYF	TGCAGTGCTAGAGATTGGGGCACCGCGGCCTACGAGCAGTACTTC
TRBJ2-7	.	TRBV28	TRBD1	CASSFLKGAHEQYF	TGTGCCAGCAGTTTCTTGAAGGGGGCGCACGAGCAGTACTTC
TRBJ2-7	many	TRBV5-1	.	CASSLVGSGYEQYF	TGCGCCAGCAGCTTGGTGGGAAGTGGCTACGAGCAGTACTTC